Listed here are 20 T cell receptor beta chains from one sample, sequenced in a study of shared clonotypes between healthy human individuals. This table comes from immunoSEQ multiplex PCR, and its TCRdb copy is limited to in-frame clones, with some not included. The sample gives about 2.3 million clones, approximately 93% of which show up once; about 0.37% is in the top ten. The sample comprised naive CD4+ T cells from PBMCs. The subset denotes: CD45RA+ positively selected. These receptors were taken from a man between 18 and 29 years old in good health. Some clones in this sample may be carry-over from other donors' samples.

This clone was counted between two and nine times. The chain recombines TRBV19 with TRBJ1-2; D call uncertain. Germline CDR1 reads LNHDA; CDR2 reads SQIVND (reference sequence). V was shortened by 7 bases and J by 4 bases, with 16 bases between the two germline ends. The CDR3 spans 14 residues. The CDR3 sequence is CASIELGGIYGYTF. In DNA form, the CDR3 reads TGTGCCAGTATTGAATTGGGCGGGATCTATGGCTACACCTTC.

The chain recombines TRBV19 with TRBJ2-2; 10 bases are a match to TRBD2. CDR3 length equals 16 residues. Trimming removed 6 bases from V and 1 base from J; junction bases left unmatched: 5. CDR1 is LNHDA and CDR2 is SQIVND in the germline V gene (reference sequence). CDR3 nucleotide sequence: TGTGCCAGTAGAACTAGCGGGACAAGGAACACCGGGGAGCTGTTTTTT. Its translation is CASRTSGTRNTGELFF.

The CDR3 DNA is TGTGCCAGCAGCTTGGGGGACAGGGGATTGCCTGAAGCTTTCTTT. Its protein product is CASSLGDRGLPEAFF. The rearrangement links TRBV7-9 to TRBJ1-1; TRBD1 matches at 10 bases. Losses at the gene ends were 3 bases for V and 6 bases for J; bases not matched to a gene: 7. Germline CDR1 SEHNR, CDR2 FQNEAQ (reference sequence). The CDR3 is 15 amino acids.

V usage is TRBV6-5 and J usage is TRBJ1-2; D perhaps matches TRBD1 (5 bases). Germline CDR1 is MNHEY and CDR2 is SVGAGI. V lost 3 bases to trimming and J lost 8 bases, with 16 bases between them. This CDR3 has 14 residues. The CDR3 loop is CASSYSVEAGGYTF. In DNA, the CDR3 is TGTGCCAGCAGTTATTCCGTCGAGGCAGGGGGCTACACCTTC.

This chain uses TRBV9 with TRBJ2-1, with 7 bases matching TRBD2. The CDR3 length is 16 residues. The germline V gene encodes CDR1 SGDLS and CDR2 YYNGEE. Losses at the gene ends were 0 bases for V and 7 bases for J; bases not matched to a gene: 10. CDR3 nucleotides: TGTGCCAGCAGCGTAGCCGGCGGGAGTCGGGTGAATGAGCAGTTCTTC. Protein: CASSVAGGSRVNEQFF.

The rearrangement uses TRBV6-5 and TRBJ2-6; the D gene could be TRBD1 or TRBD2 (5 bases each). With 6 bases removed from V and 2 bases from J, the gap between germline ends came to 11 bases. The germline V gene has CDR1 MNHEY and CDR2 SVGAGI. The CDR3 has 15 amino acids. Here the CDR3 reads CASRDRDPGANVLTF. As DNA, the CDR3 is TGTGCCAGCAGGGACCGGGACCCTGGGGCCAACGTCCTGACTTTC.

Turning to this clone: The same CDR3 also results from other DNA sequences found in this sample. The DNA of the CDR3 is TGCGCCAGCAGCTTGCGTACCGGACTGAACACTGAAGCTTTCTTT. Translation gives CASSLRTGLNTEAFF. J is TRBJ1-1 and V is TRBV5-1, with unresolved D. Germline values: CDR1 SGHRS, CDR2 YFSETQ. The CDR3 extends over 15 amino acids. V dropped 1 base and J dropped 0 bases, with 10 bases sitting between them.

The V and J genes are TRBV16 and TRBJ2-1; 8 bases agree with TRBD2. The germline V gene has CDR1 KGHSY and CDR2 FQNENV. The CDR3 is made up of 15 amino acids. The J segment lost 15 bases and the V segment lost 1 base, leaving 14 bases of the junction unmatched. CDR3 amino acids: CASSQLSGRDVRRFF. CDR3 nucleotides: TGTGCCAGCAGCCAATTGTCCGGGAGGGACGTCCGGCGGTTCTTC.

V gene TRBV28 combines with J gene TRBJ2-3; TRBD1 is a possible D gene (6 bases). Trimming took off 2 bases at V and 6 bases at J, with 6 bases between the two ends. CDR1 and CDR2 (germline): MDHEN, SYDVKM. The CDR3 is 12 residues long. Here the CDR3 reads CASSLDRDTQYF. Here the CDR3 DNA reads TGTGCCAGCAGTTTAGACAGGGATACGCAGTATTTT.

This chain connects TRBV2 to TRBJ1-5; 7 nucleotides agree with TRBD1. The germline V gene has CDR1 SNHLY and CDR2 FYNNEI. The CDR3 runs 15 residues. Trimming cost V 4 bases and J 3 bases; bases outside gene matches: 6. In DNA form, the CDR3 reads TGTGCCAGCAGTGGCGGACAGGTTGACAATCAGCCCCAGCATTTT. It codes for CASSGGQVDNQPQHF.

Details on this clone: This sample also contains other DNA sequences that code for the same CDR3. The chain is built from TRBV27 and TRBJ2-1, with 11 bases aligning to TRBD2. The CDR3 contains 13 residues. The V and J ends lost 6 bases and 7 bases, in that order; junction bases with no gene match: 2. Germline CDR1 MNHEY, CDR2 SMNVEV (reference sequence). The chain's CDR3 is CASRPSGRNEQFF. Here the CDR3 DNA reads TGTGCCAGCAGACCTAGCGGGAGGAATGAGCAGTTCTTC.

The rearrangement joins TRBV5-4 to TRBJ1-2, with D possibly being TRBD1 (5 bases). The CDR3 covers 13 residues. CDR1 and CDR2 from the germline V gene are SGHNT and YYREEE (reference sequence). Trimming removed 0 bases at V and 8 bases at J, with 11 bases between. The CDR3 DNA sequence: TGTGCCAGCAGCTTGGGGACGGGGGAAGGCTACACCTTC. Its protein is CASSLGTGEGYTF.

V usage is TRBV5-1 and J usage is TRBJ2-1; D remains ambiguous. The CDR3 spans 16 residues. The germline gives CDR1 SGHRS, CDR2 YFSETQ. V lost 0 bases, J lost 2 bases, and 12 bases lay in between. The CDR3 loop reads CASSLGAKWAYNEQFF. In nucleotides, the CDR3 is TGCGCCAGCAGCTTGGGTGCGAAGTGGGCCTACAATGAGCAGTTCTTC.

This sequence joins TRBV6-6 and TRBJ2-7, with a weak D call TRBD2 (5 bases). CDR1 is MNHNY, CDR2 SVGAGI, per germline (reference sequence). V shed 4 bases and J shed 3 bases, with 16 bases lying between them. The CDR3 extends over 15 amino acids. In DNA, the CDR3 is TGTGCCAGCAGTTTGACTACCGGCGGTCTCTACGAGCAGTACTTC. Translation gives CASSLTTGGLYEQYF.

J is TRBJ2-1 and V is TRBV7-2; 8 bases match TRBD1. CDR1 is SGHTA and CDR2 is FQGNSA in the germline V gene. The V and J ends lost 2 bases and 8 bases, in that order; junction bases with no gene match: 8. The CDR3 runs 15 residues. The CDR3 bases are TGTGCCAGCAGCTTATCGGTGACAGGGGCTCATGAGCAGTTCTTC. This codes for CASSLSVTGAHEQFF.

This clone is a singleton in its sample. Here the CDR3 DNA reads TGTGCCAGCAGAACTAGATCCACTGAAGCTTTCTTT. Translating gives CASRTRSTEAFF. The chain links TRBV25-1 to TRBJ1-1; the D is unclear. The germline V and J ends were trimmed by 6 bases and 4 bases, with 9 bases remaining between them. Germline-derived CDR1 and CDR2 are MGHDK and SYGVNS. The CDR3 length is 12 residues.

A note on this clone: Other DNA variants within this sample encode the same CDR3. The chain combines TRBV7-2 with TRBJ2-1, with D possibly TRBD2 on 5 matching bases. Germline CDR1 SGHTA, CDR2 FQGNSA. The CDR3 sequence is 15 residues long. Trimming stripped 1 base from V and 0 bases from J, with 7 bases between. The DNA of the CDR3 is TGTGCCAGCAGCTTAGGGCGGGCCTCCTACAATGAGCAGTTCTTC. Translation gives CASSLGRASYNEQFF.

The chain joins TRBV29-1 to TRBJ2-6; 9 bases match TRBD1. Germline CDR1 and CDR2: SQVTM and ANQGSEA. This CDR3 contains 15 residues. The J segment lost 1 base and the V segment lost 7 bases, leaving 5 bases of the junction unmatched. CDR3 nucleotide sequence: TGCAGCGCCGGGACAGGGTTATCTGGGGCCAACGTCCTGACTTTC. Protein: CSAGTGLSGANVLTF.

This chain links TRBV29-1 with TRBJ2-5; D possibly corresponds to TRBD1 (6 bases). V was pared by 4 bases and J by 5 bases, with 14 bases between. CDR3 size: 13 residues. Germline lookup yields CDR1 SQVTM and CDR2 ANQGSEA. CDR3 region: CSVANGGRETQYF. For the CDR3, the DNA is TGCAGCGTTGCTAATGGGGGCCGGGAGACCCAGTACTTC.

CDR3 nucleotides: TGCGCCAGCAGCACCGGGACAGGGGCCTACGAGCAGTACTTC. Amino acid sequence: CASSTGTGAYEQYF. This sequence joins TRBV5-1 and TRBJ2-7; 10 positions match TRBD1. V lost 4 bases, J lost 2 bases, and 3 bases stayed unmatched. The CDR3 has 14 amino acids. CDR1 is SGHRS and CDR2 is YFSETQ in the germline V gene.